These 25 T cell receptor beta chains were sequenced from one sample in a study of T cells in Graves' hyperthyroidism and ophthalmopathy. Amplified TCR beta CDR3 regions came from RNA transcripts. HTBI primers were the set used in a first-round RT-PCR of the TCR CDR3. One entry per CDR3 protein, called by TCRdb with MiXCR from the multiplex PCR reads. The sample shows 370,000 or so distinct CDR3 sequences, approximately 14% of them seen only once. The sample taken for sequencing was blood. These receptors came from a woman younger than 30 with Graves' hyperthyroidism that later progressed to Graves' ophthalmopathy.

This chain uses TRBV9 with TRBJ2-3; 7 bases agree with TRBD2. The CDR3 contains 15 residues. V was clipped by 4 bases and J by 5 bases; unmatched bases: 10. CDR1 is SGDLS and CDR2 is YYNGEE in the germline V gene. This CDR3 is CASSPGLVRRDTQYF. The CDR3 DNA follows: TGTGCCAGCAGCCCAGGACTAGTTCGCAGAGATACGCAGTATTTT.

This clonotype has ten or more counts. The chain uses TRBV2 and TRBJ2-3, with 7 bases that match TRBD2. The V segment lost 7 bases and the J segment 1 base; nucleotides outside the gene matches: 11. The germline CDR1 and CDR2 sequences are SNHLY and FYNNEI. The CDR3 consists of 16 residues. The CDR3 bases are TGTGCCAGCACCCCTCCCTGGCGGGAGCGCACAGATACGCAGTATTTT. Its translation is CASTPPWRERTDTQYF.

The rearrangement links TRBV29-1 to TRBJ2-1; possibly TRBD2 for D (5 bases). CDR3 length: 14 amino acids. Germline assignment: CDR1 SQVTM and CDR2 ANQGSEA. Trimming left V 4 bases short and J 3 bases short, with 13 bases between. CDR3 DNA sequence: TGCAGCGTTGCCGGGGAGCATGACTACAATGAGCAGTTCTTC. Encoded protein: CSVAGEHDYNEQFF.

The CDR3 coding sequence is TGTGCCAGCTCACCCCTTAGGACGGAGTCCTACGAGCAGTACTTC. Its protein product is CASSPLRTESYEQYF. The gene calls are TRBV18 and TRBJ2-7; D is unclear. Germline V gene data show CDR1 as KGHSH and CDR2 as LQKENI. The CDR3 length is 15 residues. The V end was cut by 3 bases, the J end by 1 base, with 13 bases between.

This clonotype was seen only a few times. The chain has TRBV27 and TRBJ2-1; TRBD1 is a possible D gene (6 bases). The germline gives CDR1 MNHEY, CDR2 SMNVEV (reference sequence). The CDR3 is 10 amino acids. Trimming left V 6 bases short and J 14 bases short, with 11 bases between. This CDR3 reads CASRGAVEFF. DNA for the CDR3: TGTGCCAGCAGGGGGGCCGTGGAGTTCTTC.

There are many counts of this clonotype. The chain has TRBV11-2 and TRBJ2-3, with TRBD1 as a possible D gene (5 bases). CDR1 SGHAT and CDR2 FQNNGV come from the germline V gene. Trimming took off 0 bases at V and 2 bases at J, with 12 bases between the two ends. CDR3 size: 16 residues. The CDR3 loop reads CASSLDPGLNTDTQYF. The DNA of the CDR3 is TGTGCCAGCAGCTTAGATCCAGGGCTGAACACAGATACGCAGTATTTT.

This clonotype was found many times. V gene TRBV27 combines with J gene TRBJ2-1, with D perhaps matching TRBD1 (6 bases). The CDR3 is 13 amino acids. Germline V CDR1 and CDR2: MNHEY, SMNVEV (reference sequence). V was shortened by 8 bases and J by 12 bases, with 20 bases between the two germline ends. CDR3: CASRSGTLHGQFF. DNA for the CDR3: TGTGCCAGCCGTTCCGGGACACTCCACGGGCAGTTCTTC.

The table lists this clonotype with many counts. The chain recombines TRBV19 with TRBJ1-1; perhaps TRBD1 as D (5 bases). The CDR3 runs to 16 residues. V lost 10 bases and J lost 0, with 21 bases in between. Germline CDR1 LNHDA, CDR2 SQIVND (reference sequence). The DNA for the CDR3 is TGTGCCACCCTTCGGGGCCCAGGTAGTATGAACACTGAAGCTTTCTTT. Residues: CATLRGPGSMNTEAFF.

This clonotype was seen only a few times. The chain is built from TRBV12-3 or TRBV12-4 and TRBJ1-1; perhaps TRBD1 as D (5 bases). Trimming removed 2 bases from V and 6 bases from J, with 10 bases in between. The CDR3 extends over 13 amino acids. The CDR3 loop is CASSLFREAEAFF. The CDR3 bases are TGTGCCAGCAGTTTATTCAGGGAGGCTGAAGCTTTCTTT.

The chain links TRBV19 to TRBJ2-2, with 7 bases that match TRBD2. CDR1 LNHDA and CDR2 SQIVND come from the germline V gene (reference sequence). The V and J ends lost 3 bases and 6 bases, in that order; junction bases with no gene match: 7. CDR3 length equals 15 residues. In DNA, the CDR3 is TGTGCCAGTAGTATTCGCGGGAGAGGGGCCGGGGAGCTGTTTTTT. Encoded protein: CASSIRGRGAGELFF.

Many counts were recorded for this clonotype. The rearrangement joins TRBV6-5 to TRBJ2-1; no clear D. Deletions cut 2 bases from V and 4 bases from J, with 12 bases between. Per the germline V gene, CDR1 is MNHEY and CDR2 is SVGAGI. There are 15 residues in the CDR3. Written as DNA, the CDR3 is TGTGCCAGCAGTTACGCCAGACACACGTACAATGAGCAGTTCTTC. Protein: CASSYARHTYNEQFF.

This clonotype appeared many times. The CDR3 is CASSPPSGNTIYF. In nucleotides, the CDR3 is TGTGCCAGCAGCCCACCTTCTGGAAACACCATATATTTT. This chain links TRBV2 with TRBJ1-3; D unresolved. The V end was cut by 6 bases, the J end by 1 base, with 7 bases between. CDR1 is SNHLY and CDR2 is FYNNEI in the germline V gene. The CDR3 has 13 amino acids.

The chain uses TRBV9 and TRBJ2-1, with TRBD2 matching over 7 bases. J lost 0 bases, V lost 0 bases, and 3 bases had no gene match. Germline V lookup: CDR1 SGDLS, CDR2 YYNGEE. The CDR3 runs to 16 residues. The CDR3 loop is CASSVGGGSSYNEQFF. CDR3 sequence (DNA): TGTGCCAGCAGCGTAGGGGGCGGGAGCTCCTACAATGAGCAGTTCTTC.

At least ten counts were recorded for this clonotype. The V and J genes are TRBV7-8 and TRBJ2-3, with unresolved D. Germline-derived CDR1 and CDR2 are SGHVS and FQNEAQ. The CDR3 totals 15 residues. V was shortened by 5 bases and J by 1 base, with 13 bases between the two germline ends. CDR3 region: CASSLTHGGTDTQYF. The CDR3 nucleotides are TGTGCCAGCAGCCTGACTCACGGTGGCACAGATACGCAGTATTTT.

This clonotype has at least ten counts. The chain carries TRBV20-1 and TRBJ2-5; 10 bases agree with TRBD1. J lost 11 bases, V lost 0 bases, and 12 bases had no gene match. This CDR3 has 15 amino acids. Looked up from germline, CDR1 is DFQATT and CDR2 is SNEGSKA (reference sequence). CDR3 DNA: TGCAGTGCTAGAGATCAGGGACAGGGGACAAGAGAGCAGTACTTC. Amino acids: CSARDQGQGTREQYF.

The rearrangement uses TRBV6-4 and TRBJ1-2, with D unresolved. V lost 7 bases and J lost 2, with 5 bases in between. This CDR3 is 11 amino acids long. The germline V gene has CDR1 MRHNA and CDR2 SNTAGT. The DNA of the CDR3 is TGTGCCAGCAAAGGGAACTATGGCTACACCTTC. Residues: CASKGNYGYTF.

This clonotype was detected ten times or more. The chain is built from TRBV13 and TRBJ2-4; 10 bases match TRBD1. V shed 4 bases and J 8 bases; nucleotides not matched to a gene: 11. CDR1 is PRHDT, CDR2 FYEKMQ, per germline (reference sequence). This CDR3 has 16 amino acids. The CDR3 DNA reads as TGTGCCAGCAGCTCAATCGGGACAGGGGCCCTCGACATTCAGTACTTC. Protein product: CASSSIGTGALDIQYF.

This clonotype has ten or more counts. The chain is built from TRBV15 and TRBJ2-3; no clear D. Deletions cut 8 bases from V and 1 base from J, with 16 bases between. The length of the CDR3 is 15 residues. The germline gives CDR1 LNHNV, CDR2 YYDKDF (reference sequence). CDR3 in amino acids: CATGVFDSGTDTQYF. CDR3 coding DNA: TGTGCCACCGGGGTCTTCGACTCAGGCACAGATACGCAGTATTTT.

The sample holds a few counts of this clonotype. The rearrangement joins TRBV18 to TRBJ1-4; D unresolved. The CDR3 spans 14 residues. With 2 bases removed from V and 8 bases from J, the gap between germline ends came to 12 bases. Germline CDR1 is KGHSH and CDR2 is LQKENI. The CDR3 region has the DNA TGTGCCAGCTCACCAAGTCTCCTAGGGGAAAAACTGTTTTTT. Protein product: CASSPSLLGEKLFF.

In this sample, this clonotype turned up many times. The CDR3 nucleotides are TGCAGCGTTGGCAGGGGAGGGATGGAGACCCAGTACTTC. This sequence encodes CSVGRGGMETQYF. This chain joins TRBV29-1 and TRBJ2-5, with D perhaps matching TRBD2 (7 bases). There are 13 residues in the CDR3. The V and J ends lost 4 bases and 5 bases respectively, with 14 bases between them. Germline values: CDR1 SQVTM, CDR2 ANQGSEA.

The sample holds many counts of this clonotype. The CDR3 protein is CASSLIDSTYEQYF. DNA of the CDR3: TGTGCCAGCAGTTTAATCGACTCCACCTACGAGCAGTACTTC. This sequence joins TRBV27 and TRBJ2-7; D gene uncertain. This CDR3 spans 14 amino acids. CDR1 and CDR2 (germline): MNHEY, SMNVEV (reference sequence). V was pared by 2 bases and J by 2 bases, with 10 bases between.

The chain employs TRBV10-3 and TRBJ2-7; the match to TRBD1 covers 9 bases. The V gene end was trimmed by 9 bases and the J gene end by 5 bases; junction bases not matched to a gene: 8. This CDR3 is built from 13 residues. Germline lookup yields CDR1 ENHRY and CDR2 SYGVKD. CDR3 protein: CAIFGQGLHEQYF. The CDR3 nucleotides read TGTGCCATTTTCGGACAGGGGTTGCACGAGCAGTACTTC.

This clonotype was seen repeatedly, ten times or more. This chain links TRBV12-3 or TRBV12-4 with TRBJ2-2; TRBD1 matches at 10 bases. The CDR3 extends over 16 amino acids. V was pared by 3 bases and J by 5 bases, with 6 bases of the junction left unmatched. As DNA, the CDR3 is TGTGCCAGCAGTTTCCGACAGGGGGCAGGAACCGGGGAGCTGTTTTTT. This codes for CASSFRQGAGTGELFF.

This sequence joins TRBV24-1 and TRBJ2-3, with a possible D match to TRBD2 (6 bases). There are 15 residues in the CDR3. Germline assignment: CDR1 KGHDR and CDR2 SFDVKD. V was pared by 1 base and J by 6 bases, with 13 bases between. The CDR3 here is CATSDLFGSSDTQYF. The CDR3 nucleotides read TGTGCCACCAGTGATTTATTCGGGAGTTCTGATACGCAGTATTTT.

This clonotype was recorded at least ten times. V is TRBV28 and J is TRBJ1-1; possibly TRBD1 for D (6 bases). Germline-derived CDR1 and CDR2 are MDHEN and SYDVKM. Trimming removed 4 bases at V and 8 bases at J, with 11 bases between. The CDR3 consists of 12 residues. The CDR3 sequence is CASSSLGQEAFF. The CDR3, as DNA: TGTGCCAGCAGTTCCCTCGGACAGGAAGCTTTCTTT.